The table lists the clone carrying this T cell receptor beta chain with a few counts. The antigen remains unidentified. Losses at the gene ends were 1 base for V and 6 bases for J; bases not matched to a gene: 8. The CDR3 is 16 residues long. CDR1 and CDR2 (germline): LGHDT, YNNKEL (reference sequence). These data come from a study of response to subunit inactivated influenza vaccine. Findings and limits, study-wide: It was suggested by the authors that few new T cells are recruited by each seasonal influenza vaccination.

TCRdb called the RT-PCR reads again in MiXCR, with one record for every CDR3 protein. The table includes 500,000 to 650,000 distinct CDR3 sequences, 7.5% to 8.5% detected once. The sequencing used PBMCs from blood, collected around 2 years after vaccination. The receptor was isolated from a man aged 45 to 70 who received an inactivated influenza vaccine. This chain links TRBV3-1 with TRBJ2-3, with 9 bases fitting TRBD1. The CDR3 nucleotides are TGTGCCAGCAGCCAAGCTGGGACAGGGCCCCAGGATACGCAGTATTTT. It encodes CASSQAGTGPQDTQYF.